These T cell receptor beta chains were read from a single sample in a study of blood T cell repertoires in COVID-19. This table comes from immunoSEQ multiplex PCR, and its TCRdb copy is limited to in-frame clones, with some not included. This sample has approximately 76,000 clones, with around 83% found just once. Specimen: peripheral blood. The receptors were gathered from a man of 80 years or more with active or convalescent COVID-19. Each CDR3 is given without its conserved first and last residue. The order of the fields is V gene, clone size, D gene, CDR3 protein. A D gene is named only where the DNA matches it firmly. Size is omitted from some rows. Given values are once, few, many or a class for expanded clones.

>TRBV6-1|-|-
ASSGGISGNGETQY
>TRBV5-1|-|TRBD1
ASSLGTGGRFSLANYGYT
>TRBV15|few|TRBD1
ATSRERDRNQPQH
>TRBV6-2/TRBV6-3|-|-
ASSYSQNSNQPQH
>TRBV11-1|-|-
ASSSRLGSYNEQF
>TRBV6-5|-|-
ASSYKGRNTEAF
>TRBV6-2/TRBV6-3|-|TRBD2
ASSPRGGRGTDTQY
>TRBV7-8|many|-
ASSFHHRGSNQPQH
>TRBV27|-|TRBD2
ASSFGGNRGKNIQY
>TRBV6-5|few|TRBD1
ASDRESVSSGYT
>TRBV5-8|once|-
ASSLVPQGNEQF
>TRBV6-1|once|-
ASRGAQGAKNIQY
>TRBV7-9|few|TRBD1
ASSLIGTGDGYT
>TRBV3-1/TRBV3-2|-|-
ASSASGSTITDTQY
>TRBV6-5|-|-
ASSLGGDLSYEQY
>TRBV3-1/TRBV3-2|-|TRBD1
ASSQGRQGVNTGELF
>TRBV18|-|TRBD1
ASSSTGDTEAF
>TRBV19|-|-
ASTAGRQANYGYT
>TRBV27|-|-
ASSLFPSQKNTEAF
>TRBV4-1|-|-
ASSQDPEPQAF
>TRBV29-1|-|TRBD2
SVQAGSGNEQF
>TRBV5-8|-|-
ASSPPQVYNEQF
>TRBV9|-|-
ASSVAADQPQH
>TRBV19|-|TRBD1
ASTDRGDSNQPQH
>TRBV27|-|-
ASIRETEAF
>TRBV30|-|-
AWSAISVSTEAF
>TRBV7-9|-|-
ASSLDRVTYEQY
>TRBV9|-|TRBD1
ASSVDGRTGTYEQY
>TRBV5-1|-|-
ASSLVRGGVRSDTQY
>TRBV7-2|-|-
ASSLTGDNQPQH
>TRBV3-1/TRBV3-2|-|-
ASSQDGGTAF
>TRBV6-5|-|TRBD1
ASSPTGGIGNTIY
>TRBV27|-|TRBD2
ASSLRGTSGSTDTQY
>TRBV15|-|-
ATSRDWQVNYGYT
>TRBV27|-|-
ASSQQGLPTEAF
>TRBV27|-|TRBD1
ASLRDSRYT
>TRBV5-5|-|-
ASSRDGGDTGELF
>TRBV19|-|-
ASSIGQGREKLF
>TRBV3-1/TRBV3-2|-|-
ASSQGRVALTSEQY
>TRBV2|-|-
ASSDDIKGYT
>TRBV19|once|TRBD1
ASTDRGNQPQH
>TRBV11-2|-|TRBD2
ASSSGLAAGELF
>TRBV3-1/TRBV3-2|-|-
ASSQASPSTDTQY
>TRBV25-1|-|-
ASSGGGRRNEKLF